This T cell receptor (beta chain) emerged from a study of blood T cell repertoires in COVID-19. For this clone: In the same sample, other DNA sequences code for this CDR3.

Data came from immunoSEQ multiplex PCR; TCRdb stores just in-frame clones and leaves some out. This repertoire shows roughly 260,000 clones, roughly 87% found once; its top ten account for about 6%. Deletions cut 2 bases from V and 2 bases from J, with 7 bases between. CDR3 length: 14 amino acids. The germline gives CDR1 MNHEY, CDR2 SVGAGI. This sequence originates from a woman aged 25 to 39 with acute COVID-19. This chain joins TRBV6-5 and TRBJ1-5, with a weak D call TRBD1 (5 bases). Sequenced: PBMCs or T cells enriched from blood (not recorded which). The CDR3: CASSYVRGNQPQHF. For the CDR3, the DNA is TGTGCCAGCAGTTACGTCAGGGGCAATCAGCCCCAGCATTTT.